This entry describes one T cell receptor beta chain. The CDR3 does not end in the conserved phenylalanine or tryptophan, so this is likely a read error. The data stem from a study of CD8+CD57+ T cells in acquired aplastic anemia. It was genomic DNA that served as the template for profiling TCR beta VDJ and CDR3. A single record per CDR3 protein comes from TCRdb applying MiXCR to the reads. There are around 200,000 distinct CDR3 sequences in the sample; around 50% occur only once, and 15% to 20% lies in the top ten. CDR1 and CDR2 (germline): MGHRA, YSYEKL. The length of the CDR3 is 15 residues. The TCR was taken from a human donor in good health, serving as a control. This rearrangement joins TRBV4-1 to TRBJ1-4; D not certain. The sequenced material came from sorted CD4+, CD8+, or CD8+CD57+ T cells (not recorded which) from PBMCs. CDR3 loop: CASSQDLVTNEKLFS. The CDR3 nucleotides are TGTGCCAGCAGCCAAGATCTTGTAACTAATGAAAAACTGTTTTCT.